The source of this T cell receptor (beta chain) is a study of blood T cell repertoires in COVID-19. The method was immunoSEQ multiplex PCR; TCRdb's version includes in-frame clones alone and lacks a portion of them. Of about 120,000 clones in the sample, around 74% were seen once. The CDR3 spans 14 residues. V was pared by 1 base and J by 8 bases, with 5 bases of the junction left unmatched. Per germline, CDR1 MGHDK and CDR2 SYGVNS. The clonotype comes from a woman aged 60 to 75 with acute or convalescent COVID-19. The chain carries TRBV25-1 and TRBJ1-2; 9 bases map to TRBD1. Sequenced sample: peripheral blood. CDR3 region: CASSESTGGRGYTF. In nucleotides, the CDR3 is TGTGCCAGCAGTGAATCGACAGGGGGGAGAGGCTACACCTTC.